This entry describes one T cell receptor beta chain. Its antigen is unidentified. This sample stems from a study of T cell responses to AZD1222 COVID-19 vaccine. Study results and caveats: Donors were mostly white British, more females; clonal diversity possibly underestimated. Repertoire collection took place solely once the T cell response had peaked.

Between the trimmed V and J ends, which lost 2 bases and 4 bases, there was a span of 14 bases. Germline V lookup: CDR1 MNHEY, CDR2 SVGAGI. This CDR3 has 16 amino acids. Libraries were prepared by immunoSEQ multiplex PCR; TCRdb keeps only in-frame clonotypes and omits some of them. The sample contains 200,000 or so clones, 85% to 90% of which appear only once. The sample in question was peripheral blood, obtained on day 0 of AZD1222 vaccination. The sequence was obtained from an adult in good health. The genes are TRBV6-5 and TRBJ2-2; D is unclear. The CDR3 sequence is CASSYPGRSGTGELFF. CDR3 nucleotides: TGTGCCAGCAGTTACCCCGGACGGTCAGGCACCGGGGAGCTGTTTTTT.